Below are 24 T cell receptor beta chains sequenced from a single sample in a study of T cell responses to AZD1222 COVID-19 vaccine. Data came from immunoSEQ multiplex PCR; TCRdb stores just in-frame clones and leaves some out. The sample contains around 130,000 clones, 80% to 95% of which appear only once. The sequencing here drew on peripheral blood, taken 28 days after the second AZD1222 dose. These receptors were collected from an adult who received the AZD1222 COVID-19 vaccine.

CDR3 nucleotide sequence: TGTGCCAACGCCCGGGACAGCAATCAGCCCCAGCATTTT. This translates into CANARDSNQPQHF. The J gene is TRBJ1-5, the V gene TRBV2, with D possibly TRBD1 on 5 matching bases. Trimming shortened V by 10 bases and J by 1 base, and 11 bases separated the two germline ends. The germline V gene encodes CDR1 SNHLY and CDR2 FYNNEI. This CDR3 contains 13 residues. The full variable domain, its missing parts supplied by reference TRBV2 and TRBJ1-5, is EPEVTQTPSHQVTQMGQEVILRCVPISNHLYFYWYRQILGQKVEFLVSFYNNEISEKSEIFDDQFSVERPDGSNFTLKIRSTKLEDSAMYFCANARDSNQPQHFGDGTRLSIL.

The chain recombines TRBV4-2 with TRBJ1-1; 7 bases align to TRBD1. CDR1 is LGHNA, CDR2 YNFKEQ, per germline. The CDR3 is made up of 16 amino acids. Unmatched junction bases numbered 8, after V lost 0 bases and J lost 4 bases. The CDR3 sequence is CASSQDVPDRSTEAFF. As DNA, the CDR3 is TGTGCCAGCAGCCAAGACGTCCCGGACAGGAGCACTGAAGCTTTCTTT.

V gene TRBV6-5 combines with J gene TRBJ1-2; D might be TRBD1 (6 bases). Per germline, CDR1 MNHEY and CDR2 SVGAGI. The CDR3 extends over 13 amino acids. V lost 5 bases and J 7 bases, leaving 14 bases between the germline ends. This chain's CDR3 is CASSQTGLGGYTF. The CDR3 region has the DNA TGTGCCAGCAGTCAGACAGGATTGGGTGGCTACACCTTC.

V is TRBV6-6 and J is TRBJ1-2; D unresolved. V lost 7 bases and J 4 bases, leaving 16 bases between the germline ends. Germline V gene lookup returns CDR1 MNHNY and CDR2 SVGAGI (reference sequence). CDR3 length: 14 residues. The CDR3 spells CASKEPGRIYGYTF. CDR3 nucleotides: TGTGCCAGCAAGGAGCCAGGACGGATCTATGGCTACACCTTC.

In DNA form, the CDR3 reads TGCGCCAGCAGCTTCGGACTCTGGGATTCACCCCTCCACTTT. This codes for CASSFGLWDSPLHF. The V call is TRBV5-1, the J call TRBJ1-6, with D uncertain. The CDR3 length is 14 residues. Trimming removed 2 bases from V and 8 bases from J, with 11 bases in between. CDR1 SGHRS and CDR2 YFSETQ come from the germline V gene.

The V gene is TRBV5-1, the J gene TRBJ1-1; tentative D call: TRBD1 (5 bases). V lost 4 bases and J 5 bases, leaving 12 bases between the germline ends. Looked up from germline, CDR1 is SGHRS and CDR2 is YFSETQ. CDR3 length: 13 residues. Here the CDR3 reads CASSPIDSTEAFF. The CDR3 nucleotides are TGCGCCAGCAGCCCGATAGACAGTACTGAAGCTTTCTTT.

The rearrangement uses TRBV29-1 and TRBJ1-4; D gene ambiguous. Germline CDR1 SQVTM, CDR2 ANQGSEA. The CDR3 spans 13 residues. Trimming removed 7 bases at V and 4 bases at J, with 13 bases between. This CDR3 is CSAVDGYNEKLFF. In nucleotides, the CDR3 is TGCAGCGCCGTCGACGGTTATAATGAAAAACTGTTTTTT.

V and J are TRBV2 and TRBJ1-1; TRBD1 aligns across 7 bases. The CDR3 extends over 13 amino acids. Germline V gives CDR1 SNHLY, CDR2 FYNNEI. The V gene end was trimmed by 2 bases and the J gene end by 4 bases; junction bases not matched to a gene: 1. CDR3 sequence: CASSEQGGTEAFF. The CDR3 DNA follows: TGTGCCAGCAGTGAACAGGGGGGCACTGAAGCTTTCTTT.

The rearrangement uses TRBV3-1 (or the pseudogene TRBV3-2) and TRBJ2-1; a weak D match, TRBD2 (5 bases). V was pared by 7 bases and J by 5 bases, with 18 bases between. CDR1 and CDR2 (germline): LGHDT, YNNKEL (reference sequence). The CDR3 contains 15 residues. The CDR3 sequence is CASTRGSHPNNEQFF. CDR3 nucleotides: TGTGCCAGCACTCGCGGGTCCCACCCTAACAATGAGCAGTTCTTC.

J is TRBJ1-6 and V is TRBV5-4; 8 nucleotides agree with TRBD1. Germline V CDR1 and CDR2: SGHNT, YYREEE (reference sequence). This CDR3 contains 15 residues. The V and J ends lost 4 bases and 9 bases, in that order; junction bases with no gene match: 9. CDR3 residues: CASSLGGQGLSPLHF. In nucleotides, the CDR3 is TGTGCCAGCAGCCTGGGTGGACAGGGACTTTCACCCCTCCACTTT. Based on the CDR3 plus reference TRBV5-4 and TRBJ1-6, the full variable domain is ETGVTQSPTHLIKTRGQQVTLRCSSQSGHNTVSWYQQALGQGPQFIFQYYREEENGRGNFPPRFSGLQFPNYSSELNVNALELDDSALYLCASSLGGQGLSPLHFGNGTRLTVT.

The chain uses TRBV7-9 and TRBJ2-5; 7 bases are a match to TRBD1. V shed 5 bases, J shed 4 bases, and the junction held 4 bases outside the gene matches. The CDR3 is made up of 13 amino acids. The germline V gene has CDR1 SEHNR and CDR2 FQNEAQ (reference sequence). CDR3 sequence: CASSRQGSETQYF. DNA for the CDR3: TGTGCCAGCAGCCGACAGGGATCAGAGACCCAGTACTTC.

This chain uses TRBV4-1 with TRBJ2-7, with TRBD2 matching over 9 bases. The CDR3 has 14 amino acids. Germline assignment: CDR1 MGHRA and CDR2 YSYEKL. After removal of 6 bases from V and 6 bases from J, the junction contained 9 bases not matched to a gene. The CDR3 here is CASSSGLAISEQYF. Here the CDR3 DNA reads TGCGCCAGCAGTTCCGGACTAGCGATCTCCGAGCAGTACTTC.

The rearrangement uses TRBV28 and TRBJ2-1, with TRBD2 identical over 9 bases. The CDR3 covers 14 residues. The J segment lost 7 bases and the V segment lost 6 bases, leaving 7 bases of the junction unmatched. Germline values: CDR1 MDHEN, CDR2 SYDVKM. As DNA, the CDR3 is TGTGCCAGCAGACACGGGGGACTAGCAAATGAGCAGTTCTTC. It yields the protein CASRHGGLANEQFF.

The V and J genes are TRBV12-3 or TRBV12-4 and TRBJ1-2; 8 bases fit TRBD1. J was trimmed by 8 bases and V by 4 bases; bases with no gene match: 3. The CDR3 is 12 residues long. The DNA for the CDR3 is TGTGCCAGCAGTTGGACAGGGAACGGCTACACCTTC. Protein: CASSWTGNGYTF.

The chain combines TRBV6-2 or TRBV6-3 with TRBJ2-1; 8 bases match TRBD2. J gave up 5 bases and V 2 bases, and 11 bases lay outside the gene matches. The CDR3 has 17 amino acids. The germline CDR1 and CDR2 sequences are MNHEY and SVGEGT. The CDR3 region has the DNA TGTGCCAGCAGTTACCACGTTGAGCGGGGGCCCAACAATGAGCAGTTCTTC. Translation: CASSYHVERGPNNEQFF.

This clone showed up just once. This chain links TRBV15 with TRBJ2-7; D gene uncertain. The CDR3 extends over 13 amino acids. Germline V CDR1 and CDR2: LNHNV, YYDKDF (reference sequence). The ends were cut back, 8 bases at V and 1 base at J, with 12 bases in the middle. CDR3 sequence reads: CATARDLSYEQYF. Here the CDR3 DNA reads TGTGCCACCGCTAGAGACCTTTCCTACGAGCAGTACTTC.

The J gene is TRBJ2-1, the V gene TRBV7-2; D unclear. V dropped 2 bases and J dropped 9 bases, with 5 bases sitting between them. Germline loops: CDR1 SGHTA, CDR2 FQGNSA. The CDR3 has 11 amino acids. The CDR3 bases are TGTGCCAGCAGCTTATTTGGTGAGCAGTTCTTC. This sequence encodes CASSLFGEQFF.

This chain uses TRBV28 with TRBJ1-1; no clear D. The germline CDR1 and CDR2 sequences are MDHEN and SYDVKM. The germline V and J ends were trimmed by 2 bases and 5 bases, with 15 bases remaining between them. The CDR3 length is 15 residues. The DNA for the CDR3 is TGTGCCAGCAGTTTAGGTCGTTCACTACTTACTGAAGCTTTCTTT. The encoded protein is CASSLGRSLLTEAFF.

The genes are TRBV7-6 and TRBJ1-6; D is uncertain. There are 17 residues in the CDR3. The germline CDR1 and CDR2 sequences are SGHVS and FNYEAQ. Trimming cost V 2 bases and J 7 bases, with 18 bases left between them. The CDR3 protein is CASSLTAEGLGNSPLHF. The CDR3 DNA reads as TGTGCCAGCAGCTTAACCGCGGAAGGACTGGGCAATTCACCCCTCCACTTT. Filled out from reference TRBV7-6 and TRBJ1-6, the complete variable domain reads GAGVSQSPRYKVTKRGQDVALRCDPISGHVSLYWYRQALGQGPEFLTYFNYEAQQDKSGLPNDRFSAERPEGSISTLTIQRTEQRDSAMYRCASSLTAEGLGNSPLHFGNGTRLTVT.

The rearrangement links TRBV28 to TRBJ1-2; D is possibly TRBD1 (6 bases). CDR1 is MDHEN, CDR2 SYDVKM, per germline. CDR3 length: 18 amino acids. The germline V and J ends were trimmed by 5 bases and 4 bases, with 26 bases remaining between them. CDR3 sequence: CASSSPGTGGLGGYGYTF. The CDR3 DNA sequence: TGTGCCAGCAGTAGTCCCGGGACCGGGGGCCTTGGAGGCTATGGCTACACCTTC.

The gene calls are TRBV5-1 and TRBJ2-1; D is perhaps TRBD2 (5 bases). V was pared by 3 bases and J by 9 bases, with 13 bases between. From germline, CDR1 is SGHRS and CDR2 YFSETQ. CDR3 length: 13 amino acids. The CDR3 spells CASSSTPGSEQFF. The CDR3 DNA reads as TGCGCCAGCAGCTCGACCCCGGGGAGTGAGCAGTTCTTC.

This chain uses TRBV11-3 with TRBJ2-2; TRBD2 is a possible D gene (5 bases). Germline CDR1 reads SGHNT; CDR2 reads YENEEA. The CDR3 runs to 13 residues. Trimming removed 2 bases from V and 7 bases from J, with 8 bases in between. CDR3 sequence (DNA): TGTGCCAGCAGCTTATCTGCGGGCGGGGAGCTGTTTTTT. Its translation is CASSLSAGGELFF. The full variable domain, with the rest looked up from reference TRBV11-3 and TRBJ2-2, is EAGVVQSPRYKIIEKKQPVAFWCNPISGHNTLYWYLQNLGQGPELLIRYENEEAVDDSQLPKDRFSAERLKGVDSTLKIQPAELGDSAVYLCASSLSAGGELFFGEGSRLTVL.

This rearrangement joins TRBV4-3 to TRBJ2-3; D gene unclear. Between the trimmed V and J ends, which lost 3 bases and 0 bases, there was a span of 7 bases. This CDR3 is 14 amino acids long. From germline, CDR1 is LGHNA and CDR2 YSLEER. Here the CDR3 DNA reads TGCGCCAGCAGCCAGACACTAAGCACAGATACGCAGTATTTT. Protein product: CASSQTLSTDTQYF.

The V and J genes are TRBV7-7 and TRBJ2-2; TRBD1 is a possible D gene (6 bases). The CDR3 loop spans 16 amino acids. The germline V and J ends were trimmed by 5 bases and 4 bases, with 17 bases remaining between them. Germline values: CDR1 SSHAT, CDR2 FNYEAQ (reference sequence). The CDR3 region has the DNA TGTGCCAGCAGCGAATACCAGGGGCTCCCCACCGGGGAGCTGTTTTTT. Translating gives CASSEYQGLPTGELFF.